This entry describes one T cell receptor beta chain. The target antigen is unknown. This sample is part of a study of CD8 T cell repertoires and HIV-1 epitope variants. Study information: Each of Twenty-five Gag and Nef epitope peptides stimulated a separate culture. Separate from the cultures, 1M uncultured T cells served as baseline.

Assay used: immunoSEQ multiplex PCR; TCRdb lists only in-frame clones, some missing. The table records several thousand clones, less than 70% of them present only once. The length of the CDR3 is 13 residues. Germline V gene sequence: CDR1 MNHEY, CDR2 SVGAGI. V gave up 5 bases and J gave up 2 bases, with 10 bases separating them. Study outcomes and limitations: About five clonotypes recognized Nef KF9, one HW9, none TAALDMSHF.

This sequence was found in a male donor with HIV. The sequenced material came from cultured CD8+ T cells derived from PBMCs. The genes are TRBV6-5 and TRBJ2-7, with D tentatively TRBD1 (6 bases). The CDR3 region is CASSARGTYEQYF. DNA of the CDR3: TGTGCCAGCAGTGCAAGGGGGACCTACGAGCAGTACTTC.